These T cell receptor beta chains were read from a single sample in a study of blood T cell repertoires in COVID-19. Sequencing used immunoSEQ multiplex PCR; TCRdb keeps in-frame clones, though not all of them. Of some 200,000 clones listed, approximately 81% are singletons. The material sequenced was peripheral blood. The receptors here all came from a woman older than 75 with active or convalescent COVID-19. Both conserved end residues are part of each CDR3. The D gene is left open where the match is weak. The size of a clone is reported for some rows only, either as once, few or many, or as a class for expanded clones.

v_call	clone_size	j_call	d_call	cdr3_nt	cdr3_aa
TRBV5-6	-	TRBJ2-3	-	TGTGCCAGCAGCTTCTCGACAGATACGCAGTATTTT	CASSFSTDTQYF
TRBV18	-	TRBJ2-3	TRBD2	TGTGCCAGCTCACCACAAGCACTAGCGGGAGGAGATACGCAGTATTTT	CASSPQALAGGDTQYF
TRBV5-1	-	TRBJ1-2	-	TGCGCCAGCAGCGCCTACCCCGGACAGTTAGATGGCTACACCTTC	CASSAYPGQLDGYTF
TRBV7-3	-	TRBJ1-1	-	TGTGCCAGCAGCTTCACAGAGAACACTGAAGCTTTCTTT	CASSFTENTEAFF
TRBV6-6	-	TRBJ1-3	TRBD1	TGTGCCAGCAGTCACCGGGACAGGGGGGTTGTTGGAAACACCATATATTTT	CASSHRDRGVVGNTIYF
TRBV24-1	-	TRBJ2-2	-	TGTGCCACCAGTGGTGGACGGGGGTTCACCGGGGAGCTGTTTTTT	CATSGGRGFTGELFF
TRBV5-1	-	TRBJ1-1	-	TGCGCCAGCAGCTTGGTCGGACTCACGGACACTGAAGCTTTCTTT	CASSLVGLTDTEAFF
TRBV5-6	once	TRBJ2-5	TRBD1	TGTGCCAGCAGCACGCAGGACAGGGAAGAGACCCAGTACTTC	CASSTQDREETQYF
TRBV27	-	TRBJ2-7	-	TGTGCCAGCAGATCGGGTTACGAGCAGTACTTC	CASRSGYEQYF
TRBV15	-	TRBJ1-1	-	TGTGCCACCAGCAGAGAGGCGGTGGTATACACTGAAGCTTTCTTT	CATSREAVVYTEAFF
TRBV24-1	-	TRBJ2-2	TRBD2	TGTGCCACCAGTGATTGGACTAGCGGGAGTATCGGGGAGCTGTTTTTT	CATSDWTSGSIGELFF
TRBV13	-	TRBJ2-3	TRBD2	TGTGCCAGCAGCTCGTCAGGACTAGCGAGCACAGATACGCAGTATTTT	CASSSSGLASTDTQYF
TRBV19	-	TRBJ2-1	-	TGTGCCAGTAGTCCGTTAGGTAGCGGATTAAATGAGCAGTTCTTC	CASSPLGSGLNEQFF
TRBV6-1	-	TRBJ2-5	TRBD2	TGTGCCAGCAGTGAACTAGCGGGAAGAGAGACCCAGTACTTC	CASSELAGRETQYF
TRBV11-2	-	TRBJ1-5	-	TGTGCCAGCAGCCGAGGGGGTAGTCAGCCCCAGCATTTT	CASSRGGSQPQHF
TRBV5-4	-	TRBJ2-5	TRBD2	TGTGCCAGCAGCTTTCCTAGCGGGAAAGAGACCCAGTACTTC	CASSFPSGKETQYF
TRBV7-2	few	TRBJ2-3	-	TGTGCCAGCAGCTTTCTAGGGACTAGCACAGATACGCAGTATTTT	CASSFLGTSTDTQYF
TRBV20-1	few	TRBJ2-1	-	TGCAGTGCTAGTAGGGAGAGCTGGAGCAATGAGCAGTTCTTC	CSASRESWSNEQFF
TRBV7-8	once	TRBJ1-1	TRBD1	TGTGCCAGCAGCCTACAGGGGGCCCTTAACACTGAAGCTTTCTTT	CASSLQGALNTEAFF
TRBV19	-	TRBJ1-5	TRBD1	TGTGCCAGTAGTATAGTTACAGGGGGGTATCAGCCCCAGCATTTT	CASSIVTGGYQPQHF
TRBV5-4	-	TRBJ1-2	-	TGTGCCAGCAGCTTGGTAACAGGAGTTGGCTACACCTTC	CASSLVTGVGYTF
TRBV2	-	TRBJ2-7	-	TGTGCCAGCTCCCTTGGGCAGGGGCGCGAGCAGTACTTC	CASSLGQGREQYF
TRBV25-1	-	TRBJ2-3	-	TGTGCCTCACAGGTCGACTGGGATACGCAGTATTTT	CASQVDWDTQYF
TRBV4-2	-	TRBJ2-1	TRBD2	TGTGCCAGCAGCCAAGATTTAGCGGGGGTTACCTCCTACAATGAGCAGTTCTTC	CASSQDLAGVTSYNEQFF
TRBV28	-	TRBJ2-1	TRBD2	TGTGCCAGCGTAGCGGGGGGGTCCTACAATGAGCAGTTCTTC	CASVAGGSYNEQFF
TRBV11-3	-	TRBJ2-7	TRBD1	TGTGCCAGCAGCTGGGTGGGGACAGGGGGGCCCGAGCAGTACTTC	CASSWVGTGGPEQYF
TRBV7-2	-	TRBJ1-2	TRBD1	TGTGCCAGCAGCTTCGCAATCGTGACAGGGGGGAACTATGGCTACACCTTC	CASSFAIVTGGNYGYTF
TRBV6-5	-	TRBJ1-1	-	TGTGCCAGCAGTCTGACAGAGAACACTGAAGCTTTCTTT	CASSLTENTEAFF
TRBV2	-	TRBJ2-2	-	TGTGCCAGCAGTGATCGGTCCACCGGGGAGCTGTTTTTT	CASSDRSTGELFF
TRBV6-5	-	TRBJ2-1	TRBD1	TGTGCCAGCAGTTCTACCGGGACAGGGGGCAATGAGCAGTTCTTC	CASSSTGTGGNEQFF
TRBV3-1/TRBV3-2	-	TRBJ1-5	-	TGTGCCAGCAGCCAGCACGGGGCAGGGACTAATCAGCCCCAGCATTTT	CASSQHGAGTNQPQHF
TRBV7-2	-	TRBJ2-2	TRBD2	TGTGCCAGCAGCTTAGTAGCGGGGTACACCGGGGAGCTGTTTTTT	CASSLVAGYTGELFF
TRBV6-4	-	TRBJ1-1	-	TGTGCCAGCAGTGAGGTACGGGGCACTGAAGCTTTCTTT	CASSEVRGTEAFF
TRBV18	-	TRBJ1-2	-	TGTGCCAGCTCACCTGCGGGGAATAGCTATGGCTACACCTTC	CASSPAGNSYGYTF
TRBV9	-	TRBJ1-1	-	TGTGCCAGCAGCGCTTACCAACAGGGTAGCGCTGAAGCTTTCTTT	CASSAYQQGSAEAFF
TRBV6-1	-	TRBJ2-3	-	TGTGCCAGCAGTGATCGGGGTAGCACAGATACGCAGTATTTT	CASSDRGSTDTQYF
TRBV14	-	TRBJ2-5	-	TGTGCCAGCAGCAACAGACAAGAGACCCAGTACTTC	CASSNRQETQYF
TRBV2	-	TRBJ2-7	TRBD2	TGTGCCAGCAGTGCAACCAGGACTAGCGTGACCTACGAGCAGTACTTC	CASSATRTSVTYEQYF
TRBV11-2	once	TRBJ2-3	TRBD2	TGTGCCAGCAGCTTAACGCCTAGCGGGGACAGCACAGATACGCAGTATTTT	CASSLTPSGDSTDTQYF
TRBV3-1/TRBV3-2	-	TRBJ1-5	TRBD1	TGTGCCAGCAGCCAAGCTGCGGGGACAGCCTCGTTTAAGCCCCAGCATTTT	CASSQAAGTASFKPQHF
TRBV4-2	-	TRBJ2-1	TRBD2	TGTGCCAGCAGCCAGCAGACTGTAGCGGGCAATGAGCAGTTCTTC	CASSQQTVAGNEQFF
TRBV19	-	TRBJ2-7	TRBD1	TGTGCCAGTAGTATGGTCGGGACAGGGGAGGACGAGCAGTACTTC	CASSMVGTGEDEQYF
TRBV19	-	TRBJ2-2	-	TGTGCCAGTAGTATTGGGGCAGCGGAGCTGTTTTTT	CASSIGAAELFF
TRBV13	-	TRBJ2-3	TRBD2	TGTGCCAGCAGCTTAGGCCTCCTAGCGGAGCCCACAAATACGCAGTATTTT	CASSLGLLAEPTNTQYF